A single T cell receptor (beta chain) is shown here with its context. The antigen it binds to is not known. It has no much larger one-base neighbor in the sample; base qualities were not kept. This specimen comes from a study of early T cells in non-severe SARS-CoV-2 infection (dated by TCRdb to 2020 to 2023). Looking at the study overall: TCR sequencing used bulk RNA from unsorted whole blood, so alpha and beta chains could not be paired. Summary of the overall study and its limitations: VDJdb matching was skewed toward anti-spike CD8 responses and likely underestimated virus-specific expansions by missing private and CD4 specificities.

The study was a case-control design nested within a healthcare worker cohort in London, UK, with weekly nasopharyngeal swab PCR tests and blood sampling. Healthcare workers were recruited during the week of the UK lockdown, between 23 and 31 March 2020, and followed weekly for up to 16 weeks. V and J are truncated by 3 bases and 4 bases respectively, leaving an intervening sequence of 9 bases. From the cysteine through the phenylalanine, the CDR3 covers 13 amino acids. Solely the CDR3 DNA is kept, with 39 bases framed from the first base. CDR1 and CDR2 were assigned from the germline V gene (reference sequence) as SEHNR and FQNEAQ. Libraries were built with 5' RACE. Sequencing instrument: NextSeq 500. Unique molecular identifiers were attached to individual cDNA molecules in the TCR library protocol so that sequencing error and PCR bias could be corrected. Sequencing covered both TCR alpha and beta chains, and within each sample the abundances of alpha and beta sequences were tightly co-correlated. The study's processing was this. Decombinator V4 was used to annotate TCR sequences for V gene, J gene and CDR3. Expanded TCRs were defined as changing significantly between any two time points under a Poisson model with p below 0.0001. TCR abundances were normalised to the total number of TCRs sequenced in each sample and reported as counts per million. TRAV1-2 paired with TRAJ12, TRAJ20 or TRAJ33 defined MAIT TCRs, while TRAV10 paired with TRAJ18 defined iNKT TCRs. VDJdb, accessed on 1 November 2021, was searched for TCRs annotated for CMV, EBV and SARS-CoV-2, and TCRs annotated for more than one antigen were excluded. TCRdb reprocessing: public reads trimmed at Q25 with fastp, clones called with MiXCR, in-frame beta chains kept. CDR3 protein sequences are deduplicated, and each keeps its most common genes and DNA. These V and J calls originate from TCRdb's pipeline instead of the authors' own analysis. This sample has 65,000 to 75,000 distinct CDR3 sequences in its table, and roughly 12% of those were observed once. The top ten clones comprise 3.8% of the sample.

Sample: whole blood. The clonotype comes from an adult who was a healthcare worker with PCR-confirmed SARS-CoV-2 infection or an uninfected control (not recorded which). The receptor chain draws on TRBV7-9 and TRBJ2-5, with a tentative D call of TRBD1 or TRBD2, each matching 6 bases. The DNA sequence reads TGTGCCAGCAGCTTCAGGGGAGGAGAGACCCAGTACTTC. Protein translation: CASSFRGGETQYF.